The source of this T cell receptor (beta chain) is a study of regulatory T cells in long-lasting Graves disease. Ten or more counts support this clonotype. Stated time point: newly diagnosed GD, antithyroid drugs for less than 3 months. TCR sequences were obtained from RNA taken from PBMCs. The TCR beta library used iRepertoire HTBI primers with Arm-PCR amplification of CDR3. A single record per CDR3 protein comes from TCRdb applying MiXCR to the multiplex PCR reads. The data show 400,000 to 550,000 distinct CDR3 sequences, with about 16% seen just once and 16% held by the top ten. The same data also contributed to another study, on T cells in Graves' hyperthyroidism and ophthalmopathy.

The material was peripheral blood mononuclear cells (PBMCs), obtained at new diagnosis, from a patient treated with antithyroid drugs. The source is a woman under 40 with Graves disease.

The CDR3 protein is CAIKSPGGRYEQYF. The CDR3 DNA reads as TGTGCCATCAAGTCCCCGGGAGGGCGTTACGAGCAGTACTTC. V usage is TRBV10-3 and J usage is TRBJ2-7, with 8 bases that match TRBD2. The CDR3 contains 14 residues. Germline CDR1 is ENHRY and CDR2 is SYGVKD. With 7 bases clipped from V and 4 bases from J, the junction kept 9 bases outside the gene matches.